The 18 T cell receptor beta chains in this list originate from one sample, sequenced in a study of T cells in Graves' hyperthyroidism and ophthalmopathy. Amplification of TCR beta CDR3 regions used RNA as the template. HTBI primers drove first-round RT-PCR of the TCR CDR3. MiXCR was run by TCRdb on the multiplex PCR reads, yielding one entry per CDR3 protein. The sample yields hundreds of thousands of distinct CDR3 sequences, roughly a third seen once. The material sequenced was blood. Receptors originate from a middle-aged woman with Graves' hyperthyroidism.

The chain carries TRBV7-9 and TRBJ2-7; the D call may be TRBD1 or TRBD2 (5 bases each). The CDR3 runs to 13 residues. With 5 bases removed from V and 12 bases from J, the gap between germline ends came to 20 bases. Germline V lookup: CDR1 SEHNR, CDR2 FQNEAQ (reference sequence). The CDR3 DNA sequence: TGTGCCAGCAGCCCGGGACCTCCCTCGTTAATGTACTTC. Translation gives CASSPGPPSLMYF.

This clonotype was observed a single time. J is TRBJ2-7 and V is TRBV14; unclear D gene. The length of the CDR3 is 16 residues. The V gene's germline CDR1 is SGHDN and CDR2 FVKESK. V gave up 1 base and J gave up 2 bases, with 15 bases separating them. CDR3 coding DNA: TGTGCCAGCAGCCAAGTTCGTACCCTGAGGACCTACGAGCAGTACTTC. This encodes CASSQVRTLRTYEQYF.

The chain uses TRBV10-3 and TRBJ1-6; 8 nucleotides match TRBD1. The length of the CDR3 is 14 residues. Germline V gene sequence: CDR1 ENHRY, CDR2 SYGVKD. The trim removed 4 bases at V and 7 bases at J, leaving 3 bases unmatched. In DNA, the CDR3 is TGTGCCATCAGTGTAAGACAGGGGAATTCACCCCTCCACTTT. Protein product: CAISVRQGNSPLHF.

The chain has TRBV7-2 and TRBJ2-7, with 9 bases aligning to TRBD2. This CDR3 comprises 15 residues. Losses at the gene ends were 2 bases for V and 6 bases for J; bases not matched to a gene: 8. Germline V gene sequence: CDR1 SGHTA, CDR2 FQGNSA. CDR3 sequence (DNA): TGTGCCAGCAGCTTACACGGGACTAGCCTCCGCGAGCAGTACTTC. Its protein product is CASSLHGTSLREQYF.

This clonotype has a count of ten or more. The chain carries TRBV20-1 and TRBJ2-2, with TRBD1 as a possible D gene (6 bases). Trimming took off 4 bases at V and 9 bases at J, with 15 bases between the two ends. The CDR3 has 13 residues. The germline V gene has CDR1 DFQATT and CDR2 SNEGSKA (reference sequence). The chain's CDR3 is CSATGQTTRELFF. DNA of the CDR3: TGCAGTGCTACCGGACAGACCACTAGGGAGCTGTTTTTT.

Ten or more counts support this clonotype. The rearrangement links TRBV24-1 to TRBJ1-2; D unresolved. The CDR3 contains 13 residues. V lost 5 bases, J lost 4 bases, and 10 bases lay in between. In germline, CDR1 is KGHDR, CDR2 SFDVKD. In nucleotides, the CDR3 is TGTGCCACCAGTGCCGACACATTCTATGGCTACACCTTC. Residues: CATSADTFYGYTF.

The J gene is TRBJ2-5, the V gene TRBV3-1; no reliable D call. The last part of the DNA fits TRBJ2-7 better; the J call may be wrong. From germline, CDR1 is LGHDT and CDR2 YNNKEL (reference sequence). CDR3 length: 18 residues. The CDR3 coding sequence is TGTGCCAGCAGCCAAGATCGGTGGGATGCGGATCCGTCCTACGAGCAGTACTTC. This encodes CASSQDRWDADPSYEQYF.

This clonotype was counted at least ten times. The CDR3 nucleotides are TGTGCCAGCAGCTTAGTTCAGGGGCGAAACACCATATATTTT. This sequence encodes CASSLVQGRNTIYF. V usage is TRBV7-2 and J usage is TRBJ1-3; D might be TRBD1 (6 bases). CDR3 size: 14 residues. The germline V and J ends were trimmed by 1 base and 5 bases, with 9 bases remaining between them. Germline CDR1 and CDR2: SGHTA and FQGNSA.

J is TRBJ2-7 and V is TRBV7-3, with no clear D. The last part of the DNA fits TRBJ2-1 better; the J call may be wrong. This CDR3 has 14 residues. CDR1 is SGHTA, CDR2 FQGTGA, per germline. CDR3 in amino acids: CASSPLGPYNEQFF. The CDR3 coding sequence is TGTGCCAGCAGCCCCCTCGGACCGTACAATGAGCAGTTCTTC.

As to this clonotype: A much larger clone differs by one base, so this may be a read error. The chain employs TRBV2 and TRBJ1-5, with TRBD1 matching over 9 bases. Trimming at V came to 4 bases and at J to 5 bases, leaving 6 bases not matched to a gene. There are 15 residues in the CDR3. From germline, CDR1 is SNHLY and CDR2 FYNNEI. CDR3 loop: CASSAGTGKYQPQHF. DNA for the CDR3: TGTGCCAGCAGTGCCGGGACAGGGAAGTATCAGCCCCAGCATTTT.

The rearrangement joins TRBV6-1 to TRBJ2-2; TRBD1 aligns across 10 bases. This CDR3 comprises 17 residues. CDR1 MNHNS and CDR2 SASEGT come from the germline V gene. V shed 6 bases and J 6 bases; nucleotides not matched to a gene: 13. DNA for the CDR3: TGTGCCAGCAGCCCGACAGGGGGCGAGTTCAGATCCGGGGAGCTGTTTTTT. Amino acids: CASSPTGGEFRSGELFF.

Ten or more counts support this clonotype. The chain uses TRBV9 and TRBJ2-2, with D unclear. Germline-derived CDR1 and CDR2 are SGDLS and YYNGEE. CDR3 length equals 15 residues. V was clipped by 4 bases and J by 1 base, with 11 bases between them. CDR3 DNA: TGTGCCAGCAGCTTAAGACCGGTGAACACCGGGGAGCTGTTTTTT. It encodes CASSLRPVNTGELFF.

This clonotype was counted many times. This chain uses TRBV19 with TRBJ1-2; D unresolved. V was pared by 9 bases and J by 6 bases, with 20 bases between. CDR1 and CDR2 (germline): LNHDA, SQIVND (reference sequence). This CDR3 is built from 14 residues. CDR3 amino acids: CARTNGGPCDGYTF. The CDR3 DNA reads TGTGCCAGGACTAACGGAGGTCCATGCGATGGCTACACCTTC. Drawing the rest from reference TRBV19 and TRBJ1-2, the complete variable domain is DGGITQSPKYLFRKEGQNVTLSCEQNLNHDAMYWYRQDPGQGLRLIYYSQIVNDFQKGDIAEGYSVSREKKESFPLTVTSAQKNPTAFYLCARTNGGPCDGYTFGSGTRLTVV.

The sample holds a few counts of this clonotype. The CDR3 is CASSLKGDWRVGANVLTF. The CDR3 DNA reads as TGTGCCAGCAGCTTAAAGGGAGATTGGAGAGTTGGGGCCAACGTCCTGACTTTC. This chain links TRBV7-3 with TRBJ2-6; D may be TRBD2 (5 bases). From germline, CDR1 is SGHTA and CDR2 FQGTGA. Trimming removed 1 base from V and 3 bases from J, with 16 bases in between. This CDR3 comprises 18 residues. Full variable domain (outside the CDR3, taken from reference TRBV7-3 and TRBJ2-6): GAGVSQTPSNKVTEKGKYVELRCDPISGHTALYWYRQSLGQGPEFLIYFQGTGAADDSGLPNDRFFAVRPEGSVSTLKIQRTERGDSAVYLCASSLKGDWRVGANVLTFGAGSRLTVL.

At least ten counts were recorded for this clonotype. Here the CDR3 DNA reads TGTGCCACTACTCCATCCTACAGTGGGGTGAGGACCCAGTACTTC. Translated: CATTPSYSGVRTQYF. J is TRBJ2-5 and V is TRBV19; unclear D gene. Trimming left V 10 bases short and J 7 bases short, with 25 bases between. Germline V gene data show CDR1 as LNHDA and CDR2 as SQIVND (reference sequence). CDR3 length equals 15 residues. The full variable domain, completed using reference TRBV19 and TRBJ2-5, is DGGITQSPKYLFRKEGQNVTLSCEQNLNHDAMYWYRQDPGQGLRLIYYSQIVNDFQKGDIAEGYSVSREKKESFPLTVTSAQKNPTAFYLCATTPSYSGVRTQYFGPGTRLLVL.

This clonotype was seen repeatedly, ten times or more. The chain has TRBV6-5 and TRBJ1-1; 8 bases agree with TRBD1. The CDR3 contains 15 residues. The germline gives CDR1 MNHEY, CDR2 SVGAGI. The V and J ends lost 2 bases and 1 base, in that order; junction bases with no gene match: 3. The CDR3 nucleotides read TGTGCCAGCAGTTACGGAACAGGGGGGAACACTGAAGCTTTCTTT. It yields the protein CASSYGTGGNTEAFF.

The sample holds many counts of this clonotype. The chain combines TRBV10-2 with TRBJ1-1; D remains unclear. The germline V gene has CDR1 WSHSY and CDR2 SAAADI. V was cut by 6 bases and J by 13 bases, with 18 bases left in between. The CDR3 covers 12 residues. The CDR3 DNA sequence: TGCGCCAGCAGGTCTTCCGGAGAAGTGGGTTTCTTT. It yields the protein CASRSSGEVGFF.

The chain combines TRBV29-1 with TRBJ1-2, with D uncertain. Germline V gene data show CDR1 as SQVTM and CDR2 as ANQGSEA. This CDR3 spans 11 amino acids. Trimming pared 8 bases from V and 2 bases from J, leaving 9 bases between. This CDR3 is CSLDGNYGYTF. DNA of the CDR3: TGCAGCCTGGACGGGAACTATGGCTACACCTTC.